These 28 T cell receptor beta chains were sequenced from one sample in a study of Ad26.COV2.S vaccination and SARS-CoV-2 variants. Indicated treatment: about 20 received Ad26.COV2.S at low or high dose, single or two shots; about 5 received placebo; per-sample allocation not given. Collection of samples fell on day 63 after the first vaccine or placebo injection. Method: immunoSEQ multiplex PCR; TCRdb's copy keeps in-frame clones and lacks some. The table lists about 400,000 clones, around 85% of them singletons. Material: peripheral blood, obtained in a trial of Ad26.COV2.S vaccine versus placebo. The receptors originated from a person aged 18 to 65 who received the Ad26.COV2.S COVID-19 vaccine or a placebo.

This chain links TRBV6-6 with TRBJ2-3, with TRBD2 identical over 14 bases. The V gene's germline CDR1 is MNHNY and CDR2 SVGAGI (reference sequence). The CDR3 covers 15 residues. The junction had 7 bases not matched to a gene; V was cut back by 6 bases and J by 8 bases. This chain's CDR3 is CASRTGTSGSSTQYF. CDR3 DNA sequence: TGTGCCAGCAGAACCGGGACTAGCGGGAGCAGTACGCAGTATTTT.

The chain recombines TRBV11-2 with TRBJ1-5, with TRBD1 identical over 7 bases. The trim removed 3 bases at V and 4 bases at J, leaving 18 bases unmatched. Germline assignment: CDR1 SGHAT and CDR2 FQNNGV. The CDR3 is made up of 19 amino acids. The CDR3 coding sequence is TGTGCCAGCAGCTTCGAACCCGACGACAGGGTTGGACCGAATCAGCCCCAGCATTTT. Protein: CASSFEPDDRVGPNQPQHF. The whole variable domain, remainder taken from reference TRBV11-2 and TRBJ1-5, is EAGVAQSPRYKIIEKRQSVAFWCNPISGHATLYWYQQILGQGPKLLIQFQNNGVVDDSQLPKDRFSAERLKGVDSTLKIQPAKLEDSAVYLCASSFEPDDRVGPNQPQHFGDGTRLSIL.

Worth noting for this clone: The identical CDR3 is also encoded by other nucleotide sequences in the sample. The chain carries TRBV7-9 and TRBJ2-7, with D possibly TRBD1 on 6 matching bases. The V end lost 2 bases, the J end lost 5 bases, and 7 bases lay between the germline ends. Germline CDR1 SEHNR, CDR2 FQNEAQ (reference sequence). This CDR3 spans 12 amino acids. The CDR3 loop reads CASSLYRDEQYF. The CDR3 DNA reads TGTGCCAGCAGCTTATACAGGGACGAGCAGTACTTC.

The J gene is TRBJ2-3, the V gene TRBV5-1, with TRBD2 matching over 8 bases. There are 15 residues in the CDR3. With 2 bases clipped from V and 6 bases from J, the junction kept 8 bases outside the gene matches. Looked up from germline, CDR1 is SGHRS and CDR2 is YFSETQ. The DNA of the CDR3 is TGCGCCAGCAGCTTAGCGGGGGTTGAGCAGGATACGCAGTATTTT. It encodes CASSLAGVEQDTQYF.

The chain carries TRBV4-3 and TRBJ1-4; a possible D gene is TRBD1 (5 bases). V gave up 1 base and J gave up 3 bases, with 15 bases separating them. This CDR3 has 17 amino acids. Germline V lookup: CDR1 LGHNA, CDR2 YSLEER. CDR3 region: CASSQVRQGGPNEKLFF. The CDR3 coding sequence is TGCGCCAGCAGCCAAGTTCGGCAGGGTGGTCCTAATGAAAAACTGTTTTTT.

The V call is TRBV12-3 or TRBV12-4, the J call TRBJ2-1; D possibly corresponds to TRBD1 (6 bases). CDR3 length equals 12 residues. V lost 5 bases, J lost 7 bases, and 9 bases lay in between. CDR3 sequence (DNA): TGTGCCAGCAGTCTACAGGGAAATGAGCAGTTCTTC. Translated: CASSLQGNEQFF.

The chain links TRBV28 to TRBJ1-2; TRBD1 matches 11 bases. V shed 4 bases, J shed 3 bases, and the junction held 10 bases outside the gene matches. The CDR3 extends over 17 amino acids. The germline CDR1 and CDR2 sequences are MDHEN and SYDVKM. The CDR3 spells CASSSPGQGGDYYGYTF. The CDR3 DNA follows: TGTGCCAGCAGTTCACCGGGACAGGGGGGAGACTACTATGGCTACACCTTC.

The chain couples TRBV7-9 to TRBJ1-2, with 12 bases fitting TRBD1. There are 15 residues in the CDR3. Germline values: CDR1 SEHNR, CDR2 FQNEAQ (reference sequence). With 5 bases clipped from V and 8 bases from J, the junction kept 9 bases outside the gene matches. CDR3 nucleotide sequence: TGTGCCAGCAGCGGCCGGGACAGGGGGCCGGAAGGCTACACCTTC. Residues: CASSGRDRGPEGYTF.

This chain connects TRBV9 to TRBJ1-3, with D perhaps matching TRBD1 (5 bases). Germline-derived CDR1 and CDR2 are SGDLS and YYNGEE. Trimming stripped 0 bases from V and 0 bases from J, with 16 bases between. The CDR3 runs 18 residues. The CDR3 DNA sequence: TGTGCCAGCAGCGTAGATCCTCTACAGGTCCACTCTGGAAACACCATATATTTT. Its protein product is CASSVDPLQVHSGNTIYF.

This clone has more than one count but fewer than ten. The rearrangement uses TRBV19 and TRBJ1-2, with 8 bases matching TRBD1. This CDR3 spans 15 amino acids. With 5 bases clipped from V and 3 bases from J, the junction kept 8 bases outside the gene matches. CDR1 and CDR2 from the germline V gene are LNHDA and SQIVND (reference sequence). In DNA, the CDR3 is TGTGCCAGTAGTTTAAAGACAGGGGATGACTATGGCTACACCTTC. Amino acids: CASSLKTGDDYGYTF.

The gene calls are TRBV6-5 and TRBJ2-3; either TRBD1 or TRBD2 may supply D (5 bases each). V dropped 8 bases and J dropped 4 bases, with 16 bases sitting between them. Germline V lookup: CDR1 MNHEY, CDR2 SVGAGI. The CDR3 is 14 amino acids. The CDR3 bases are TGTGCCAGCCCCCGGGACCTGGCTTCAGATACGCAGTATTTT. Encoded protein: CASPRDLASDTQYF.

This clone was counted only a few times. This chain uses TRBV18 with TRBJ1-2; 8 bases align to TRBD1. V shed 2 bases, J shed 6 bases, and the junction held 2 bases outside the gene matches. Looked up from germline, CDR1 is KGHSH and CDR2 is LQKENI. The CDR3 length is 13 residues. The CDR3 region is CASSPMTGDGYTF. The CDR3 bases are TGTGCCAGCTCACCAATGACAGGGGATGGCTACACCTTC.

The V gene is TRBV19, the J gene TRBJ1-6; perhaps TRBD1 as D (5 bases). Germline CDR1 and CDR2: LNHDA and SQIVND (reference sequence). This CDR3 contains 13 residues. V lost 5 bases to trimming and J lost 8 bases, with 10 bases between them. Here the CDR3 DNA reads TGTGCCAGTAGTGGCAGGGAAGATTCACCCCTCCACTTT. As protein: CASSGREDSPLHF.

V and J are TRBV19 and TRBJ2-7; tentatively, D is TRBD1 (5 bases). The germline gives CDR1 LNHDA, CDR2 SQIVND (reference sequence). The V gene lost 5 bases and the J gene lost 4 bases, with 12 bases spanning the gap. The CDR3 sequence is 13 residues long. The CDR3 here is CASSADTAYEQYF. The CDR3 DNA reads TGTGCCAGTAGTGCGGACACCGCTTACGAGCAGTACTTC.

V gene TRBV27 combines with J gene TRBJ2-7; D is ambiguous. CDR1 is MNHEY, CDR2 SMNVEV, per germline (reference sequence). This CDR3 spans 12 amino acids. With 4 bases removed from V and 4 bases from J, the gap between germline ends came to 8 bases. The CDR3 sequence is CASSSLGYEQYF. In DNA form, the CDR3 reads TGTGCCAGCAGTTCTTTGGGGTACGAGCAGTACTTC.

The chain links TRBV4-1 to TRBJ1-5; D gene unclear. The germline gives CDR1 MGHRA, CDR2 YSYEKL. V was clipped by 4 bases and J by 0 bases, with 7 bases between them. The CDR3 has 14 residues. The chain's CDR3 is CASSRGDSNQPQHF. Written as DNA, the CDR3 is TGCGCCAGCAGCCGCGGGGATAGCAATCAGCCCCAGCATTTT.

The CDR3 sequence is CASSLAGEDQTQYF. CDR3 DNA: TGTGCCAGCAGCCTTGCGGGGGAAGACCAGACCCAGTACTTC. V is TRBV7-2 and J is TRBJ2-5; 7 bases are shared with TRBD2. This CDR3 is 14 amino acids long. In germline, CDR1 is SGHTA, CDR2 FQGNSA. Germline trimming cut 5 bases from V and 6 bases from J; bases unmatched to any gene: 9.

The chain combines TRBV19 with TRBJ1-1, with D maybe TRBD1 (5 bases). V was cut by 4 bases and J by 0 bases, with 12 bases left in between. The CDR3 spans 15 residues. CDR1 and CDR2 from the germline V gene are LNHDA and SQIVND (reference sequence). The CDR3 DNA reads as TGTGCCAGTAGTACCTCCGGGACGGTGAACACTGAAGCTTTCTTT. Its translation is CASSTSGTVNTEAFF.

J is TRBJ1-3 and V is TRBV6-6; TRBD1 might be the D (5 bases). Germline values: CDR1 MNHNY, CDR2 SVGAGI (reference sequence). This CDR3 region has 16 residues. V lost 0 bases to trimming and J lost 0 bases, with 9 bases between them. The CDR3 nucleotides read TGTGCCAGCAGTTACTCCAGGACACCCTCTGGAAACACCATATATTTT. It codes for CASSYSRTPSGNTIYF.

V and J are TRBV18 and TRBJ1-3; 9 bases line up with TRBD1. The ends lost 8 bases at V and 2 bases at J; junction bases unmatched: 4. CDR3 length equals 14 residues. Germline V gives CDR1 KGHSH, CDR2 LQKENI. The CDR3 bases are TGTGCCAGCAGGGACAGGGACGCTGGAAACACCATATATTTT. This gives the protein CASRDRDAGNTIYF.

The CDR3 region is CASGGRSSYEQYF. DNA of the CDR3: TGTGCCAGCGGGGGGCGGAGCTCCTACGAGCAGTACTTC. The V gene is TRBV7-9, the J gene TRBJ2-7; D is perhaps TRBD1 or TRBD2 (6 bases each). Germline V gives CDR1 SEHNR, CDR2 FQNEAQ (reference sequence). This CDR3 spans 13 amino acids. V was clipped by 8 bases and J by 0 bases, with 11 bases between them.

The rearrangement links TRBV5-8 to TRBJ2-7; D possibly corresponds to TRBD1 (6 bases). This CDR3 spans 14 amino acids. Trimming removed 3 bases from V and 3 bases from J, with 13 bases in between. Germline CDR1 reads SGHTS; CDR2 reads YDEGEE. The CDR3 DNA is TGTGCCAGCAGCTCCCGGGACAAGTACTACGAGCAGTACTTC. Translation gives CASSSRDKYYEQYF. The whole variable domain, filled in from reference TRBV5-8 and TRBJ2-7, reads EAGVTQSPTHLIKTRGQQATLRCSPISGHTSVYWYQQALGLGLQFLLWYDEGEERNRGNFPPRFSGRQFPNYSSELNVNALELEDSALYLCASSSRDKYYEQYFGPGTRLTVT.

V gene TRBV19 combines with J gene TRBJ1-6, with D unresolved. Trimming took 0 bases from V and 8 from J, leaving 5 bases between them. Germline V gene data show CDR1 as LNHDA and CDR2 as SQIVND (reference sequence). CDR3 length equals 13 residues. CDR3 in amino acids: CASSIDQDSPLHF. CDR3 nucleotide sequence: TGTGCCAGTAGTATAGATCAAGATTCACCCCTCCACTTT. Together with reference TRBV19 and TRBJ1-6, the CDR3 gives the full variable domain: DGGITQSPKYLFRKEGQNVTLSCEQNLNHDAMYWYRQDPGQGLRLIYYSQIVNDFQKGDIAEGYSVSREKKESFPLTVTSAQKNPTAFYLCASSIDQDSPLHFGNGTRLTVT.

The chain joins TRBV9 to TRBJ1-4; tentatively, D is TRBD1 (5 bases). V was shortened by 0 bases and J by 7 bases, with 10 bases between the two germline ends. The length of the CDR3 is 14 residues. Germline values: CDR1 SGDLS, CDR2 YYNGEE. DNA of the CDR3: TGTGCCAGCAGCGTAGAGTGGGACTCTGAAAAACTGTTTTTT. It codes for CASSVEWDSEKLFF.

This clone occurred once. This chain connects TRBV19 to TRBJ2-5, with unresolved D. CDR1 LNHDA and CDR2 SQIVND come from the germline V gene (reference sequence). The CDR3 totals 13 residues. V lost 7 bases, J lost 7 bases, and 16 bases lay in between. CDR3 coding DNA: TGTGCCAGTACGGGCCGCGTCTCTGGGACCCAGTACTTC. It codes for CASTGRVSGTQYF. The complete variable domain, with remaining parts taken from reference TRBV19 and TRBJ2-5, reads DGGITQSPKYLFRKEGQNVTLSCEQNLNHDAMYWYRQDPGQGLRLIYYSQIVNDFQKGDIAEGYSVSREKKESFPLTVTSAQKNPTAFYLCASTGRVSGTQYFGPGTRLLVL.

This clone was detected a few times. The CDR3 region is CASSLDTSGYTF. CDR3 bases: TGTGCCAGCAGCTTGGATACGAGCGGCTACACCTTC. The V gene is TRBV5-6, the J gene TRBJ1-2; D is unresolved. The length of the CDR3 is 12 residues. Per the germline V gene, CDR1 is SGHDT and CDR2 is YYEEEE. V gave up 0 bases and J gave up 8 bases, with 8 bases separating them. Combining the CDR3 with reference TRBV5-6 and TRBJ1-2 gives the whole variable domain DAGVTQSPTHLIKTRGQQVTLRCSPKSGHDTVSWYQQALGQGPQFIFQYYEEEERQRGNFPDRFSGHQFPNYSSELNVNALLLGDSALYLCASSLDTSGYTFGSGTRLTVV.

In nucleotides, the CDR3 is TGCGCCAGCAGTGAGGGGGGGGCAGCCAAAAACATTCAGTACTTC. Its protein product is CASSEGGAAKNIQYF. The chain couples TRBV10-2 to TRBJ2-4; tentative D call: TRBD2 (7 bases). The CDR3 spans 15 residues. Trimming stripped 2 bases from V and 0 bases from J, with 8 bases between. The germline V gene has CDR1 WSHSY and CDR2 SAAADI.

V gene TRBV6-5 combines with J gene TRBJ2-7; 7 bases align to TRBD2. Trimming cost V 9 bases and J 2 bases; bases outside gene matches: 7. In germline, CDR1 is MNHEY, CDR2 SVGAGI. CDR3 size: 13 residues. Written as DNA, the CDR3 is TGTGCCAGTAAGAGGGAGGGTCCCTACGAGCAGTACTTC. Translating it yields CASKREGPYEQYF.